This TCR beta chain was sequenced in a study of OX40 agonist ivuxolimab in advanced cancers. General observations from the study: Clonal expansion among partial responders at 0.1-3.0 mg/kg ranked near the lowest. CD4+ T cells averaged fewer expanded clones than CD8+ T cells.

Sequenced by immunoSEQ multiplex PCR; TCRdb stores in-frame clones only, minus some. The table lists 25,000 to 40,000 clones, around nine tenths of them singletons. There are 13 residues in the CDR3. Germline CDR1 and CDR2: MGHDK and SYGVNS. V was trimmed by 1 base and J by 5 bases, leaving 9 bases between them. Points on this clone: Its antigen is as yet unknown.

Source: CD4+ or CD8+ T cells sorted from blood, taken in a trial of the OX40 agonist ivuxolimab. The sequence derives from an adult with an advanced solid tumor such as melanoma, head and neck, liver or kidney cancer. The chain joins TRBV25-1 to TRBJ2-7; weak D call: TRBD2 (5 bases). This CDR3 is CASSEWELNEQYF. CDR3 coding DNA: TGTGCCAGCAGTGAATGGGAGCTAAACGAGCAGTACTTC.